This TCR beta chain was captured by sequencing in a study of control samples from healthy donors and cancer patients. Sequenced by immunoSEQ multiplex PCR; TCRdb stores in-frame clones only, minus some. This table holds roughly 100,000 clones, approximately 90% found once. The ends were cut back, 8 bases at V and 5 bases at J, with 21 bases in the middle. There are 15 residues in the CDR3. Per the germline V gene, CDR1 is SNHLY and CDR2 is FYNNEI. The source material was PBMCs. The gene calls are TRBV2 and TRBJ2-5; weak D call: TRBD2 (6 bases). This sequence originates from a man between 60 and 75 years old with lung cancer. CDR3 sequence reads: CASSRRAPGTETQYF. As DNA, the CDR3 is TGTGCCAGCTCGAGGAGGGCTCCCGGTACGGAGACCCAGTACTTC. The full variable domain, rest sourced from reference TRBV2 and TRBJ2-5, is EPEVTQTPSHQVTQMGQEVILRCVPISNHLYFYWYRQILGQKVEFLVSFYNNEISEKSEIFDDQFSVERPDGSNFTLKIRSTKLEDSAMYFCASSRRAPGTETQYFGPGTRLLVL.